A selection of T cell receptor beta chains follows, all from one sample in a study of beta chain features in type 1 diabetes. Clones were sequenced by immunoSEQ multiplex PCR, and TCRdb holds only the in-frame ones, with some missing. The top ten clones hold approximately 0.081% of a sample with around 240,000 clones, roughly 17% of them seen once. The specimen sequenced was naive CD4+ T cells from blood. Every receptor here comes from a man in his thirties or forties with type 1 diabetes. Each CDR3 is given with its conserved first and last residue. D genes are given only for firm matches. Rows may omit the clone size; those that give it use once, few, many or a size class.

v_gene,abundance,j_gene,d_gene,CDR3aa,CDR3nt
TRBV10-3,.,TRBJ2-2,.,CAIMGSGAGELFF,TGTGCCATCATGGGGTCGGGTGCCGGGGAGCTGTTTTTT
TRBV7-9,few,TRBJ2-5,TRBD1,CASSLQGARETQYF,TGTGCCAGCAGCTTACAGGGGGCTAGAGAGACCCAGTACTTC
TRBV29-1,.,TRBJ2-6,.,CSVEDPFISGANVLTF,TGCAGCGTTGAAGATCCTTTTATCTCTGGGGCCAACGTCCTGACTTTC
TRBV9,.,TRBJ2-2,.,CASSRSVGKTGELFF,TGTGCCAGCAGCCGGAGTGTAGGAAAAACCGGGGAGCTGTTTTTT
TRBV28,.,TRBJ2-1,TRBD1,CASSSYRDRDHEQFF,TGTGCCAGCAGTTCATACCGGGACAGGGACCATGAGCAGTTCTTC
TRBV10-3,few,TRBJ2-7,.,CAIMGGNSYEQYF,TGTGCCATTATGGGCGGAAACTCCTACGAGCAGTACTTC
TRBV27,.,TRBJ2-5,.,CASSLGGVETQYF,TGTGCCAGCAGTTTAGGAGGGGTCGAGACCCAGTACTTC
TRBV7-7,few,TRBJ2-5,.,CASSPNEGIQYF,TGTGCCAGCAGCCCCAACGAGGGGATTCAGTACTTC
TRBV11-3,.,TRBJ2-1,.,CASSASAVNEQFF,TGTGCCAGCAGCGCCTCAGCGGTAAATGAGCAGTTCTTC
TRBV11-2,.,TRBJ2-5,.,CASSQYSGTQYF,TGTGCCAGCAGCCAGTACTCTGGGACCCAGTACTTC
TRBV28,few,TRBJ2-5,.,CASSLAREETQYF,TGTGCCAGCAGTTTGGCCAGGGAAGAGACCCAGTACTTC
TRBV10-3,few,TRBJ2-3,.,CAISETLTDTQYF,TGTGCCATCAGTGAGACGCTAACAGATACGCAGTATTTT
TRBV30,.,TRBJ1-2,.,CAWSPGRPGRGYTF,TGTGCCTGGAGCCCGGGCCGCCCGGGGAGGGGCTACACCTTC
TRBV7-8,.,TRBJ2-5,TRBD2,CASSLTSGLRETQYF,TGTGCCAGCAGCTTGACTAGCGGCCTTAGGGAGACCCAGTACTTC
TRBV29-1,.,TRBJ2-2,TRBD2,CSVGGTSGPNTGELFF,TGCAGCGTTGGAGGGACTAGCGGGCCGAACACCGGGGAGCTGTTTTTT
TRBV4-1,.,TRBJ2-7,.,CASSQEKGHLSSYEQYF,TGCGCCAGCAGCCAAGAGAAGGGACACCTTAGCTCCTACGAGCAGTACTTC
TRBV7-2,few,TRBJ1-2,TRBD1,CASSLGSGQGYGYTF,TGTGCCAGCAGCTTAGGGTCGGGACAGGGGTATGGCTACACCTTC
TRBV5-6,.,TRBJ2-1,.,CASSLFVDSYNEQFF,TGTGCCAGCAGCTTGTTTGTAGACTCCTACAATGAGCAGTTCTTC
TRBV2,few,TRBJ2-1,TRBD2,CASRSYTAGVVDEQFF,TGTGCCAGCAGGAGCTATACTGCGGGGGTTGTGGATGAGCAGTTCTTC
TRBV2,few,TRBJ2-5,TRBD2,CASSKGLAGTQETQYF,TGTGCCAGCAGCAAGGGACTAGCGGGGACCCAAGAGACCCAGTACTTC
TRBV18,few,TRBJ2-1,TRBD1,CASSPSGTASYNEQFF,TGTGCCAGCTCACCTTCCGGGACAGCCTCCTACAATGAGCAGTTCTTC
TRBV4-2,few,TRBJ1-1,.,CASSQDHSLHTEAFF,TGTGCCAGCAGCCAGGACCACTCTTTGCACACTGAAGCTTTCTTT
TRBV28,few,TRBJ1-1,TRBD1,CASPSGTGNTEAFF,TGTGCCAGCCCGAGCGGGACAGGGAACACTGAAGCTTTCTTT
TRBV7-2,.,TRBJ2-5,.,CASSPGGGVETQYF,TGTGCCAGCAGCCCCGGTGGCGGGGTGGAGACCCAGTACTTC
TRBV15,.,TRBJ1-2,.,CATSRLNYGYTF,TGTGCCACCAGCAGGCTTAACTATGGCTACACCTTC
TRBV15,.,TRBJ2-1,TRBD2,CATSRDSGRSRNEQFF,TGTGCCACCAGCAGAGATAGCGGGAGATCAAGAAATGAGCAGTTCTTC
TRBV25-1,few,TRBJ2-7,.,CASSENPWGLSTQYF,TGTGCCAGCAGTGAAAACCCTTGGGGGTTGTCTACCCAGTACTTC
TRBV27,few,TRBJ1-1,.,CASSLFRDTEAFF,TGTGCCAGCAGTTTGTTTAGGGACACTGAAGCTTTCTTT
TRBV6-5,.,TRBJ2-3,.,CASTSGTDTQYF,TGTGCCAGCACCTCGGGAACAGATACGCAGTATTTT
TRBV6-5,few,TRBJ2-7,.,CASSYSFNYLTGEQYF,TGTGCCAGCAGTTACTCGTTTAACTATCTGACGGGCGAGCAGTACTTC
TRBV30,.,TRBJ2-1,.,CAWTPPGPYNEQFF,TGTGCCTGGACCCCACCGGGGCCGTACAATGAGCAGTTCTTC
TRBV5-4,.,TRBJ1-2,.,CASSLGGENYGYTF,TGTGCCAGCAGCTTAGGTGGAGAGAACTATGGCTACACCTTC
TRBV25-1,.,TRBJ1-1,.,CASREGGLEAFF,TGTGCCAGCAGGGAAGGGGGATTGGAAGCTTTCTTT
TRBV5-1,.,TRBJ1-1,.,CASSFDPTGTEAFF,TGCGCCAGCAGCTTCGACCCCACAGGGACTGAAGCTTTCTTT
TRBV29-1,few,TRBJ2-1,.,CSVDTTRSSYNEQFF,TGCAGCGTTGACACGACACGGAGCTCCTACAATGAGCAGTTCTTC
TRBV4-2,few,TRBJ2-3,.,CASSQDPLGTDTQYF,TGTGCCAGCAGCCAAGATCCCCTGGGAACAGATACGCAGTATTTT